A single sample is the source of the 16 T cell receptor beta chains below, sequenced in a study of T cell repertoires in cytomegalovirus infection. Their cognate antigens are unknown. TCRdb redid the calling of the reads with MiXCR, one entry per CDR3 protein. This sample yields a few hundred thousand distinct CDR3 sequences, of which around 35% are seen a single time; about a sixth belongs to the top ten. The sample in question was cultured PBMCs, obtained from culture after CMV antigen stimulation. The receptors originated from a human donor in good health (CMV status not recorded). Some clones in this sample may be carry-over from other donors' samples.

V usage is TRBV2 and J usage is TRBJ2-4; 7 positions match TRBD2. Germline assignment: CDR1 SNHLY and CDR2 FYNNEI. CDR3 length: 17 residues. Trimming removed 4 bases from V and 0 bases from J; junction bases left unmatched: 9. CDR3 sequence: CASSASGGGIAKNIQYF. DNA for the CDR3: TGTGCCAGCAGTGCTAGCGGAGGTGGGATAGCCAAAAACATTCAGTACTTC.

In DNA form, the CDR3 reads TGTGCCACCAGCGTCCCTAGCGGGCAAGAGACCCAGTACTTC. It specifies CATSVPSGQETQYF. This chain joins TRBV15 and TRBJ2-5, with 8 bases aligning to TRBD2. Germline V lookup: CDR1 LNHNV, CDR2 YYDKDF (reference sequence). Losses at the gene ends were 5 bases for V and 2 bases for J; bases not matched to a gene: 4. The CDR3 is made up of 14 amino acids.

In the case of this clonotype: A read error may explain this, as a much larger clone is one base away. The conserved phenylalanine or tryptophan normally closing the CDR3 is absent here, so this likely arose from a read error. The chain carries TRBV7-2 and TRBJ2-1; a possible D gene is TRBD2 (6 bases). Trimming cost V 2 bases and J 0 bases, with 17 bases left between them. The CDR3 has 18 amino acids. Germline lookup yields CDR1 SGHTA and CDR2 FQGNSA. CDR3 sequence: CASSLFDRTTSSYNEQFL. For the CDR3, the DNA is TGTGCCAGCAGCTTATTCGACCGGACTACGAGCTCCTACAATGAGCAGTTCTTA.

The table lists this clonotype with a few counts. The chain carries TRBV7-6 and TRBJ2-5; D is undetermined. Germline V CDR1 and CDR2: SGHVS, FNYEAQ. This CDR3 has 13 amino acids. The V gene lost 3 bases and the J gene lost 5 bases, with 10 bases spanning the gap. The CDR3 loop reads CASSFEGPETQYF. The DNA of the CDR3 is TGTGCCAGCAGCTTCGAAGGGCCGGAGACCCAGTACTTC.

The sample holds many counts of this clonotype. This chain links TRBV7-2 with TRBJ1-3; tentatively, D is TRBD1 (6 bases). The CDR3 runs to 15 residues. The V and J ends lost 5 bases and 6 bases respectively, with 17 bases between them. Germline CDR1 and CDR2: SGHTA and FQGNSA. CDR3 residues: CASSRGRMGQNTIYF. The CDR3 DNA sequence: TGTGCCAGCAGCCGAGGGAGGATGGGACAAAACACCATATATTTT. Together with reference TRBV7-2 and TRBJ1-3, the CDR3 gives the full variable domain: GAGVSQSPSNKVTEKGKDVELRCDPISGHTALYWYRQSLGQGLEFLIYFQGNSAPDKSGLPSDRFSAERTGGSVSTLTIQRTQQEDSAVYLCASSRGRMGQNTIYFGEGSWLTVV.

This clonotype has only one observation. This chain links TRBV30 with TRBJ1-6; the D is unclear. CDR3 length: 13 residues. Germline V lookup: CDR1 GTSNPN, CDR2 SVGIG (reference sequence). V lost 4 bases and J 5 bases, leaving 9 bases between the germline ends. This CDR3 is CAWKGQNNSPLHF. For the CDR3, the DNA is TGTGCCTGGAAAGGCCAGAATAATTCACCCCTCCACTTT.

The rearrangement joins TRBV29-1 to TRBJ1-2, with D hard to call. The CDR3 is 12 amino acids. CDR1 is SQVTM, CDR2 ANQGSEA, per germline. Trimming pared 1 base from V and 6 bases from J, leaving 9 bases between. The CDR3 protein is CSVEGITDGYTF. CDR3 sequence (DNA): TGCAGCGTTGAAGGGATAACTGATGGCTACACCTTC.

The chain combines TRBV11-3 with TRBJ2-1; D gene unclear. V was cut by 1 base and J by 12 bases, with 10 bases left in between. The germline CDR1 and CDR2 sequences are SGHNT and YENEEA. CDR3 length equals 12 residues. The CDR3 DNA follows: TGTGCCAGCAGCTTAGGGTACGGGTTGCAGTTCTTC. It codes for CASSLGYGLQFF.

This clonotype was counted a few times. The CDR3 loop is CASSSRRDRDYGYTF. The CDR3 region has the DNA TGTGCCAGCAGCTCCCGCCGGGACAGGGATTATGGCTACACCTTC. The chain employs TRBV7-2 and TRBJ1-2; TRBD1 agrees at 9 bases. Germline V gene sequence: CDR1 SGHTA, CDR2 FQGNSA. With V trimmed by 4 bases and J by 5 bases, 8 bases remained unmatched. The CDR3 spans 15 residues.

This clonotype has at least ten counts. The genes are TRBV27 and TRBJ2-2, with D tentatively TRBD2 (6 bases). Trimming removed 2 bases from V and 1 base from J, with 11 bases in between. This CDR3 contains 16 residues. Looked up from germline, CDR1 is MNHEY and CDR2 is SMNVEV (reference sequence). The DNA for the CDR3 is TGTGCCAGCAGTTTACTAGGGACTCTGAACACCGGGGAGCTGTTTTTT. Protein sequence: CASSLLGTLNTGELFF.

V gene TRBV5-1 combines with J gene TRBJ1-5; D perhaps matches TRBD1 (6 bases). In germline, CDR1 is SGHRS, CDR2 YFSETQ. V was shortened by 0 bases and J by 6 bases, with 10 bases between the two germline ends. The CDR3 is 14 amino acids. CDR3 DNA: TGCGCCAGCAGCTTGGAGGGGGTGAGTCAGCCCCAGCATTTT. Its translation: CASSLEGVSQPQHF.

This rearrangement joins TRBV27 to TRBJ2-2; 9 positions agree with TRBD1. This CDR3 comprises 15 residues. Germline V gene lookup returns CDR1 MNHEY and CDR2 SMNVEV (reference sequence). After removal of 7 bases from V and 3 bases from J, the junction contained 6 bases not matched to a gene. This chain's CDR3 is CASTSGQGYTGELFF. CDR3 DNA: TGTGCCAGCACTTCGGGACAGGGCTACACCGGGGAGCTGTTTTTT.

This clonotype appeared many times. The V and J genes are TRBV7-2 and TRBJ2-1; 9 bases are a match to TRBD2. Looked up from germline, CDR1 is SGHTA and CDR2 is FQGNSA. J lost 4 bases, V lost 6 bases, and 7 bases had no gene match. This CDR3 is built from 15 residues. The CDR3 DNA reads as TGTGCCAGCAGAGCCACTAGCGGGTCGTACAATGAGCAGTTCTTC. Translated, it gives CASRATSGSYNEQFF. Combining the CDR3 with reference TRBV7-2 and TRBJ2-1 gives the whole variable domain GAGVSQSPSNKVTEKGKDVELRCDPISGHTALYWYRQSLGQGLEFLIYFQGNSAPDKSGLPSDRFSAERTGGSVSTLTIQRTQQEDSAVYLCASRATSGSYNEQFFGPGTRLTVL.

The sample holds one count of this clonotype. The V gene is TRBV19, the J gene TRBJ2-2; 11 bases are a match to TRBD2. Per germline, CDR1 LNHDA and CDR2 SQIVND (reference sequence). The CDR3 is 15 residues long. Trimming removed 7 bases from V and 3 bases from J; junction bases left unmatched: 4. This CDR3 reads CASTWTSGHTGELFF. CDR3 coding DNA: TGTGCCAGTACCTGGACTAGCGGGCACACCGGGGAGCTGTTTTTT.

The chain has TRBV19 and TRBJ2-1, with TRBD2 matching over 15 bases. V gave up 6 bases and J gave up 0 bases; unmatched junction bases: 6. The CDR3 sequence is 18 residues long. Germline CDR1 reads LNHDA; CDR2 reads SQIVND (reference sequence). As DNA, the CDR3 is TGTGCCAGTAGCCGAGGACTAGCGGGAGGGAGCTCCTACAATGAGCAGTTCTTC. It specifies CASSRGLAGGSSYNEQFF. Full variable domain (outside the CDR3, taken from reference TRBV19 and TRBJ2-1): DGGITQSPKYLFRKEGQNVTLSCEQNLNHDAMYWYRQDPGQGLRLIYYSQIVNDFQKGDIAEGYSVSREKKESFPLTVTSAQKNPTAFYLCASSRGLAGGSSYNEQFFGPGTRLTVL.

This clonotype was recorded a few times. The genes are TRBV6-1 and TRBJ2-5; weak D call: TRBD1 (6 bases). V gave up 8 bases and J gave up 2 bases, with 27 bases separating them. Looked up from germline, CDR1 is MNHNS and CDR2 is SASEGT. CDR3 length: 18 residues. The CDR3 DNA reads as TGTGCCAGCCCTAAAGGGACCACCTCCCTGACAGGTCAAGAGACCCAGTACTTC. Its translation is CASPKGTTSLTGQETQYF.